Below, 23 T cell receptor beta chains from the same sample are listed, as sequenced in a study of regulatory T cells in long-lasting Graves disease. Described time point: newly diagnosed GD, antithyroid drugs for less than 3 months. PBMCs were the source of the RNA used for TCR sequencing. Library construction for TCR beta used iRepertoire HTBI primers and Arm-PCR of CDR3 regions. TCRdb re-analysed the multiplex PCR reads in MiXCR, keeping a single row per CDR3 protein. The sample holds roughly 420,000 distinct CDR3 sequences, over 15% seen once. In addition, the sample was reused for a study of T cells in Graves' hyperthyroidism and ophthalmopathy.

The input for sequencing was peripheral blood mononuclear cells (PBMCs), taken at new diagnosis, from a patient treated with antithyroid drugs. The receptor set was obtained from a woman under 30 with Graves disease.

This clonotype has a handful of counts. A much larger clone sits a single nucleotide away, making a read error possible. This chain uses TRBV5-1 with TRBJ2-1; D remains ambiguous. The CDR3 consists of 13 residues. Germline V CDR1 and CDR2: SGHRS, YFSETQ. The CDR3 loop is CACSRTSDNEQFF. DNA of the CDR3: TGCGCCTGCAGCCGAACATCTGACAATGAGCAGTTCTTC.

This clonotype was seen repeatedly, ten times or more. This CDR3 is CSVPGLAGGDEQYF. In DNA, the CDR3 is TGCAGCGTCCCGGGACTAGCGGGAGGAGACGAGCAGTACTTC. The V and J genes are TRBV29-1 and TRBJ2-7, with 15 bases lining up with TRBD2. J lost 5 bases, V lost 6 bases, and 5 bases had no gene match. This CDR3 has 14 amino acids. Germline V gene data show CDR1 as SQVTM and CDR2 as ANQGSEA.

This chain connects TRBV27 to TRBJ2-6; a possible D gene is TRBD2 (5 bases). Germline lookup yields CDR1 MNHEY and CDR2 SMNVEV (reference sequence). The V gene lost 5 bases and the J gene lost 2 bases, with 19 bases spanning the gap. The CDR3 spans 18 residues. CDR3 sequence: CASSSGLKSLTGANVLTF. CDR3 DNA: TGTGCCAGCAGTAGCGGACTCAAAAGTCTAACTGGGGCCAACGTCCTGACTTTC.

This clonotype has more than one count but fewer than ten. Written as DNA, the CDR3 is TGTGCCACCAGCAGAGATCTCGGGACAGGGTTCGACGAGCAGTACTTC. This gives the protein CATSRDLGTGFDEQYF. The chain uses TRBV15 and TRBJ2-7; TRBD1 agrees at 9 bases. This CDR3 spans 16 amino acids. Germline CDR1 and CDR2: LNHNV and YYDKDF (reference sequence). With 0 bases clipped from V and 5 bases from J, the junction kept 8 bases outside the gene matches.

This clonotype was seen repeatedly, ten times or more. The genes are TRBV29-1 and TRBJ2-1; D uncertain. Germline loops: CDR1 SQVTM, CDR2 ANQGSEA. V was shortened by 4 bases and J by 4 bases, with 5 bases between the two germline ends. This CDR3 is built from 11 residues. The CDR3 DNA reads as TGCAGCGTTGCACAGTACAATGAGCAGTTCTTC. Translated, it gives CSVAQYNEQFF.

This chain joins TRBV20-1 and TRBJ2-3, with D unresolved. From germline, CDR1 is DFQATT and CDR2 SNEGSKA (reference sequence). The V end was cut by 3 bases, the J end by 0 bases, with 28 bases between. The CDR3 loop spans 20 amino acids. The CDR3 DNA follows: TGCAGTGCTAGGGCCCGCAATTACCCCCCGGTTAAGGCGAGCACAGATACGCAGTATTTT. Its translation is CSARARNYPPVKASTDTQYF.

Many counts were recorded for this clonotype. The gene calls are TRBV7-9 and TRBJ2-3, with a weak D call TRBD2 (5 bases). Between the trimmed V and J ends, which lost 7 bases and 5 bases, there was a span of 19 bases. The CDR3 spans 15 residues. Germline CDR1 SEHNR, CDR2 FQNEAQ (reference sequence). CDR3 coding DNA: TGTGCCAGCACCTTCCCGGATGGGAGAATAGATACGCAGTATTTT. Residues: CASTFPDGRIDTQYF.

V and J are TRBV9 and TRBJ2-3; possible D gene TRBD2, 5 bases. The CDR3 loop spans 15 amino acids. Germline V lookup: CDR1 SGDLS, CDR2 YYNGEE. Trimming pared 0 bases from V and 6 bases from J, leaving 14 bases between. In DNA, the CDR3 is TGTGCCAGCAGCGTAGGAGCGGCCGGCGCTGATACGCAGTATTTT. This encodes CASSVGAAGADTQYF.

This clonotype was counted ten times or more. This chain uses TRBV12-3 or TRBV12-4 with TRBJ2-7, with 9 bases aligning to TRBD1. The CDR3 length is 17 residues. The V and J ends lost 2 bases and 1 base, in that order; junction bases with no gene match: 9. CDR3 protein: CASSLWGTGQGSYEQYF. The CDR3 DNA sequence: TGTGCCAGCAGTTTATGGGGTACGGGACAGGGATCCTACGAGCAGTACTTC.

This clonotype was recorded many times. The chain couples TRBV5-1 to TRBJ2-3, with no clear D. The CDR3 runs 16 residues. V shed 4 bases and J shed 1 base, with 16 bases lying between them. Germline CDR1 reads SGHRS; CDR2 reads YFSETQ. CDR3 sequence reads: CASSVNTGLGTDTQYF. CDR3 bases: TGCGCCAGCAGCGTGAACACCGGTTTAGGCACAGATACGCAGTATTTT.

Many counts were recorded for this clonotype. V usage is TRBV28 and J usage is TRBJ1-2; TRBD1 is a possible D gene (5 bases). From germline, CDR1 is MDHEN and CDR2 SYDVKM. This CDR3 comprises 14 residues. Trimming removed 6 bases from V and 13 bases from J, with 24 bases in between. As DNA, the CDR3 is TGTGCCAGCAGCCCTCACGGCGGGGGACTCGGATCCACCTTC. This translates into CASSPHGGGLGSTF.

This clonotype has a single count. The genes are TRBV27 and TRBJ1-6; no firm D call. The ends were cut back, 3 bases at V and 2 bases at J, with 11 bases in the middle. The CDR3 is 16 residues long. Germline CDR1 is MNHEY and CDR2 is SMNVEV (reference sequence). The CDR3 region has the DNA TGTGCCAGCAGTTTTGCAGGACCCCCCTATAATTCACCCCTCCACTTT. Translation gives CASSFAGPPYNSPLHF.

This clonotype has more than one count but fewer than ten. The V gene is TRBV3-1, the J gene TRBJ2-6; TRBD2 might be the D (6 bases). Trimming cost V 3 bases and J 3 bases, with 6 bases left between them. The CDR3 runs 14 residues. Germline V gives CDR1 LGHDT, CDR2 YNNKEL (reference sequence). CDR3 DNA: TGTGCCAGCAGCCAGGGGGGTGGGGCCAACGTCCTGACTTTC. Amino acids: CASSQGGGANVLTF. The variable domain in full, with the rest retrieved from reference TRBV3-1 and TRBJ2-6, is DTAVSQTPKYLVTQMGNDKSIKCEQNLGHDTMYWYKQDSKKFLKIMFSYNNKELIINETVPNRFSPKSPDKAHLNLHINSLELGDSAVYFCASSQGGGANVLTFGAGSRLTVL.

This clonotype was observed a single time. This rearrangement joins TRBV18 to TRBJ1-3; D gene unclear. With 2 bases removed from V and 0 bases from J, the gap between germline ends came to 14 bases. Germline assignment: CDR1 KGHSH and CDR2 LQKENI. The CDR3 extends over 17 amino acids. The chain's CDR3 is CASSPFSNENSGNTIYF. The DNA of the CDR3 is TGTGCCAGCTCACCATTTAGTAACGAAAACTCTGGAAACACCATATATTTT.

This clonotype was observed many times. The chain uses TRBV7-9 and TRBJ2-5; 7 bases agree with TRBD1. Looked up from germline, CDR1 is SEHNR and CDR2 is FQNEAQ (reference sequence). The CDR3 consists of 14 residues. V shed 0 bases, J shed 5 bases, and the junction held 3 bases outside the gene matches. The CDR3 nucleotides read TGTGCCAGCAGCTTAGCCGGACAGGAGGAGACCCAGTACTTC. It specifies CASSLAGQEETQYF.

This clonotype was observed at least ten times. The chain has TRBV28 and TRBJ2-3; tentative D call: TRBD2 (6 bases). The CDR3 sequence is 14 residues long. V lost 1 base and J 6 bases, leaving 11 bases between the germline ends. The germline V gene encodes CDR1 MDHEN and CDR2 SYDVKM. CDR3 sequence reads: CASSLLGLADTQYF. The CDR3 DNA sequence: TGTGCCAGCAGTTTATTGGGACTCGCCGATACGCAGTATTTT.

To note about this clonotype: This may be a read error, as it is one base from a much larger clone. This chain links TRBV3-1 with TRBJ1-4; 7 nucleotides match TRBD1. CDR1 is LGHDT and CDR2 is YNNKEL in the germline V gene (reference sequence). The CDR3 is 14 residues long. V shed 5 bases, J shed 7 bases, and the junction held 7 bases outside the gene matches. In DNA form, the CDR3 reads TGTGCCAGCAGCGGGGACAGCCTCACTGAAAAACTGTTTTTT. Translating it yields CASSGDSLTEKLFF.

Worth noting for this clonotype: A read error may account for a junction end that differs from germline. V gene TRBV5-1 combines with J gene TRBJ2-2, with 10 bases lining up with TRBD2. This CDR3 is 17 amino acids long. CDR1 SGHRS and CDR2 YFSETQ come from the germline V gene. CDR3 residues: CASSVLLAGTNTGELFF. DNA for the CDR3: TGTGCCAGCAGCGTACTACTAGCGGGGACGAACACCGGGGAGCTGTTTTTT.

This clonotype was observed a handful of times. The V and J genes are TRBV19 and TRBJ1-5, with TRBD1 identical over 7 bases. CDR3 size: 16 residues. The germline V gene encodes CDR1 LNHDA and CDR2 SQIVND (reference sequence). With 5 bases clipped from V and 3 bases from J, the junction kept 10 bases outside the gene matches. The CDR3 is CASSLETGKNNQPQHF. CDR3 bases: TGTGCCAGTAGTCTCGAGACAGGGAAGAACAATCAGCCCCAGCATTTT.

This clonotype was counted a few times. The chain links TRBV10-3 to TRBJ2-6; TRBD1 might be the D (5 bases). Deletions cut 0 bases from V and 0 bases from J, with 12 bases between. This CDR3 is built from 18 residues. Per germline, CDR1 ENHRY and CDR2 SYGVKD. DNA for the CDR3: TGTGCCATCAGTGAGTCTTTGCCAGGGCCCTCTGGGGCCAACGTCCTGACTTTC. Translation: CAISESLPGPSGANVLTF.

This clonotype was picked up many times. The chain is built from TRBV28 and TRBJ2-7, with D perhaps given as TRBD1 or TRBD2 (6 bases each). CDR1 MDHEN and CDR2 SYDVKM come from the germline V gene. The ends were cut back, 2 bases at V and 0 bases at J, with 11 bases in the middle. The CDR3 totals 15 residues. The CDR3 spells CASSLVRGLSYEQYF. The CDR3 DNA follows: TGTGCCAGCAGTTTAGTCAGGGGACTCTCCTACGAGCAGTACTTC.

This clonotype has more than one count but fewer than ten. The rearrangement joins TRBV6-9 to TRBJ1-6, with TRBD1 matching over 8 bases. The CDR3 sequence is 15 residues long. In germline, CDR1 is MNHGY, CDR2 SVAAGI. V gave up 3 bases and J gave up 9 bases; unmatched junction bases: 7. CDR3 protein: CASSYSAGGGSPLHF. CDR3 coding DNA: TGTGCCAGCAGTTACTCTGCAGGGGGCGGTTCACCCCTCCACTTT.

This rearrangement joins TRBV7-6 to TRBJ2-7; maybe TRBD1 (5 bases). With 4 bases removed from V and 5 bases from J, the gap between germline ends came to 12 bases. CDR1 is SGHVS, CDR2 FNYEAQ, per germline. The CDR3 is 13 residues long. The DNA for the CDR3 is TGTGCCAGCAGCTGGGGCTACGGCAACGAGCAGTACTTC. It specifies CASSWGYGNEQYF.